Presented here are 25 T cell receptor beta chains from one specimen sequenced in a study of T cell repertoires in cytomegalovirus infection. Using its own MiXCR run on the reads, TCRdb lists one record per CDR3 protein. Of about 470,000 distinct CDR3 sequences listed, under 55% are singletons. These TCRs are of unknown antigen specificity. The sample consisted of cultured PBMCs, taken from culture after CMV antigen stimulation. These receptors originate from a human donor in good health (CMV status not recorded). Some clones in this sample may be carry-over from other donors' samples.

The rearrangement joins TRBV12-3 or TRBV12-4 to TRBJ2-7; 14 bases map to TRBD2. The ends lost 4 bases at V and 5 bases at J; junction bases unmatched: 7. This CDR3 is 16 amino acids long. The CDR3 nucleotides are TGTGCCAGCAGTTCCCCCGGGACTAGCGGGAGACACGAGCAGTACTTC. This encodes CASSSPGTSGRHEQYF.

In its sample, this clonotype was seen once. The chain carries TRBV2 and TRBJ2-3; 7 positions agree with TRBD2. Unmatched junction bases numbered 4, after V lost 4 bases and J lost 0 bases. This CDR3 region has 15 residues. CDR1 and CDR2 from the germline V gene are SNHLY and FYNNEI. DNA for the CDR3: TGTGCCAGCAGTGCGCCCGGGAGGAGCACAGATACGCAGTATTTT. It is translated as CASSAPGRSTDTQYF.

This chain uses TRBV7-9 with TRBJ2-7; no definite D call. The CDR3 totals 14 residues. V lost 1 base and J lost 5, with 12 bases in between. CDR1 and CDR2 from the germline V gene are SEHNR and FQNEAQ (reference sequence). DNA of the CDR3: TGTGCCAGCAGCTTAGGACTGGCGGCCAACGAGCAGTACTTC. Translating it yields CASSLGLAANEQYF. Full variable domain (missing parts from reference TRBV7-9 and TRBJ2-7): DTGVSQNPRHKITKRGQNVTFRCDPISEHNRLYWYRQTLGQGPEFLTYFQNEAQLEKSRLLSDRFSAERPKGSFSTLEIQRTEQGDSAMYLCASSLGLAANEQYFGPGTRLTVT.

This clonotype appeared a few times. The chain couples TRBV5-4 to TRBJ2-5; 12 bases are a match to TRBD2. Per germline, CDR1 SGHNT and CDR2 YYREEE (reference sequence). V shed 5 bases and J 2 bases; nucleotides not matched to a gene: 7. The CDR3 is made up of 16 amino acids. The CDR3, as DNA: TGTGCCAGCAGGACTAGCGGGGGCTGGGAACAAGAGACCCAGTACTTC. Protein sequence: CASRTSGGWEQETQYF.

The rearrangement uses TRBV12-3 or TRBV12-4 and TRBJ2-7; D perhaps matches TRBD2 (7 bases). The CDR3 length is 16 residues. Trimming shortened V by 3 bases and J by 2 bases, and 17 bases separated the two germline ends. The CDR3 is CASSFGGQKGTYEQYF. As DNA, the CDR3 is TGTGCCAGCAGTTTCGGGGGGCAGAAGGGAACCTACGAGCAGTACTTC.

Here the CDR3 DNA reads TGTGCCAGTAGTTTCTCACCGACGAACACCGGGGAGCTGTTTTTT. Its protein product is CASSFSPTNTGELFF. The chain combines TRBV19 with TRBJ2-2; no reliable D call. Trimming stripped 5 bases from V and 0 bases from J, with 10 bases between. Germline CDR1 and CDR2: LNHDA and SQIVND (reference sequence). The CDR3 length is 15 residues.

J is TRBJ2-1 and V is TRBV20-1; D is perhaps TRBD2 (7 bases). V lost 5 bases, J lost 12 bases, and 20 bases lay in between. CDR1 and CDR2 (germline): DFQATT, SNEGSKA (reference sequence). This CDR3 has 13 amino acids. The CDR3 region has the DNA TGCAGTGCTGACCAAGGACTAGGGGGATTGCAGTTCTTC. Protein: CSADQGLGGLQFF.

In its sample, this clonotype was seen a few times. The chain links TRBV7-9 to TRBJ1-3; 7 bases are a match to TRBD1. Germline V gives CDR1 SEHNR, CDR2 FQNEAQ (reference sequence). This CDR3 is 14 amino acids long. Trimming took 5 bases from V and 5 from J; bases not matched to a gene: 6. CDR3 bases: TGTGCCAGCAGCCCGGACAGGAGGAGAAACACCATATATTTT. Translation gives CASSPDRRRNTIYF.

Only a few counts were recorded for this clonotype. The chain combines TRBV7-2 with TRBJ1-2; D possibly corresponds to TRBD1 (5 bases). CDR1 and CDR2 (germline): SGHTA, FQGNSA. The CDR3 is made up of 14 amino acids. V lost 2 bases and J lost 14, with 21 bases in between. Here the CDR3 reads CASSLRSHGAANTF. CDR3 in DNA: TGTGCCAGCAGCTTACGGTCCCACGGGGCAGCTAATACCTTC.

This sequence joins TRBV7-2 and TRBJ1-1, with a tentative D call TRBD1 (6 bases). The CDR3 contains 12 residues. The germline V gene encodes CDR1 SGHTA and CDR2 FQGNSA. V was pared by 8 bases and J by 4 bases, with 11 bases between. DNA for the CDR3: TGTGCCAGCCTAGAGGGGGGCACTGAAGCTTTCTTT. Encoded protein: CASLEGGTEAFF.

This clonotype has just a few counts. J is TRBJ2-1 and V is TRBV7-9; 10 positions agree with TRBD1. The CDR3 is 15 residues long. Germline V CDR1 and CDR2: SEHNR, FQNEAQ (reference sequence). Trimming removed 2 bases from V and 6 bases from J; junction bases left unmatched: 4. The CDR3 is CASSLQGQGINEQFF. Here the CDR3 DNA reads TGTGCCAGCAGCTTACAGGGACAGGGGATCAATGAGCAGTTCTTC.

A few counts support this clonotype. The chain is built from TRBV7-2 and TRBJ1-1, with 9 bases fitting TRBD1. The germline gives CDR1 SGHTA, CDR2 FQGNSA. The CDR3 totals 18 residues. V dropped 4 bases and J dropped 2; count of bases not matched to a gene: 14. The CDR3 loop reads CASSYKSVGTGSNTEAFF. The CDR3, as DNA: TGTGCCAGCAGCTACAAATCGGTCGGGACAGGGTCAAACACTGAAGCTTTCTTT.

The gene calls are TRBV9 and TRBJ1-1, with D perhaps matching TRBD1 (5 bases). The CDR3 is 14 amino acids. Germline V gene sequence: CDR1 SGDLS, CDR2 YYNGEE. Trimming removed 4 bases from V and 3 bases from J, with 13 bases in between. CDR3 nucleotide sequence: TGTGCCAGCAGCCGACTCCCGGGGGACACTGAAGCTTTCTTT. Translation: CASSRLPGDTEAFF. The complete variable domain, with remaining parts taken from reference TRBV9 and TRBJ1-1, reads DSGVTQTPKHLITATGQRVTLRCSPRSGDLSVYWYQQSLDQGLQFLIQYYNGEERAKGNILERFSAQQFPDLHSELNLSSLELGDSALYFCASSRLPGDTEAFFGQGTRLTVV.

This clonotype has more than one count but fewer than ten. The chain combines TRBV7-9 with TRBJ2-1; D may be TRBD1 (6 bases). V lost 5 bases and J lost 8, with 16 bases in between. Germline V gene data show CDR1 as SEHNR and CDR2 as FQNEAQ (reference sequence). The CDR3 runs to 14 residues. The CDR3 DNA reads TGTGCCAGCAGCCAGTCTACAGGGTTGGATGAGCAGTTCTTC. The encoded protein is CASSQSTGLDEQFF.

This sequence joins TRBV5-1 and TRBJ2-1, with a possible D match to TRBD2 (6 bases). The CDR3 consists of 15 residues. Trimming pared 0 bases from V and 5 bases from J, leaving 12 bases between. The germline V gene encodes CDR1 SGHRS and CDR2 YFSETQ. The DNA for the CDR3 is TGCGCCAGCAGCTTGGAGGACTACCTGGACAATGAGCAGTTCTTC. Translated: CASSLEDYLDNEQFF.

This clonotype was recorded many times. The chain recombines TRBV7-8 with TRBJ1-1, with TRBD1 matching 7 bases. The germline gives CDR1 SGHVS, CDR2 FQNEAQ. The CDR3 has 13 amino acids. V trimming: 5 bases; J trimming: 10 bases; junction bases outside the gene matches: 10. The CDR3: CASSPRTGVGAFF. The CDR3 nucleotides are TGTGCCAGCAGCCCCAGAACAGGGGTAGGAGCTTTCTTT. Full variable domain (outside the CDR3, taken from reference TRBV7-8 and TRBJ1-1): GAGVSQSPRYKVAKRGQDVALRCDPISGHVSLFWYQQALGQGPEFLTYFQNEAQLDKSGLPSDRFFAERPEGSVSTLKIQRTQQEDSAVYLCASSPRTGVGAFFGQGTRLTVV.

This rearrangement joins TRBV7-8 to TRBJ2-3; unclear D gene. The CDR3 is 12 amino acids. The V and J ends lost 5 bases and 7 bases respectively, with 10 bases between them. CDR1 is SGHVS, CDR2 FQNEAQ, per germline. The CDR3 sequence: CASSPDLYTQYF. CDR3 nucleotides: TGTGCCAGCAGCCCGGACCTTTATACGCAGTATTTT. The entire variable domain, with the rest obtained from reference TRBV7-8 and TRBJ2-3, is as follows: GAGVSQSPRYKVAKRGQDVALRCDPISGHVSLFWYQQALGQGPEFLTYFQNEAQLDKSGLPSDRFFAERPEGSVSTLKIQRTQQEDSAVYLCASSPDLYTQYFGPGTRLTVL.

This clonotype came up a few times. The gene calls are TRBV28 and TRBJ1-1, with D possibly being TRBD1 (6 bases). The CDR3 totals 15 residues. Trimming removed 6 bases at V and 2 bases at J, with 16 bases between. Germline values: CDR1 MDHEN, CDR2 SYDVKM. CDR3 sequence: CASRLEQGYNTEAFF. Here the CDR3 DNA reads TGTGCCAGCAGGCTAGAACAGGGATATAACACTGAAGCTTTCTTT. The variable domain in full, completed from reference TRBV28 and TRBJ1-1, reads DVKVTQSSRYLVKRTGEKVFLECVQDMDHENMFWYRQDPGLGLRLIYFSYDVKMKEKGDIPEGYSVSREKKERFSLILESASTNQTSMYLCASRLEQGYNTEAFFGQGTRLTVV.

V is TRBV19 and J is TRBJ2-3; D is unresolved. Germline V gives CDR1 LNHDA, CDR2 SQIVND (reference sequence). Deletions cut 5 bases from V and 6 bases from J, with 9 bases between. CDR3 length: 12 amino acids. CDR3 protein: CASSERADTQYF. CDR3 nucleotide sequence: TGTGCCAGTAGTGAGAGAGCGGATACGCAGTATTTT.

This chain joins TRBV19 and TRBJ1-2, with no clear D. Germline V gene data show CDR1 as LNHDA and CDR2 as SQIVND (reference sequence). This CDR3 has 15 amino acids. Trimming took 0 bases from V and 3 from J, leaving 11 bases between them. CDR3 bases: TGTGCCAGTAGTATAGAGCGCAGATCGGACTATGGCTACACCTTC. Its translation is CASSIERRSDYGYTF.

The table lists this clonotype with a few counts. This chain links TRBV7-2 with TRBJ2-3, with 7 nucleotides matching TRBD2. Germline V gene sequence: CDR1 SGHTA, CDR2 FQGNSA. This CDR3 has 16 residues. The V segment lost 6 bases and the J segment 1 base; nucleotides outside the gene matches: 10. Here the CDR3 DNA reads TGTGCCAGCAGTTCTCAAACGGGAGGTGGCACAGATACGCAGTATTTT. Amino acids: CASSSQTGGGTDTQYF.

The chain joins TRBV6-2 or TRBV6-3 to TRBJ2-7; no clear D gene. CDR1 is MNHEY and CDR2 is SVGEGT in the germline V gene. Trimming left V 2 bases short and J 3 bases short, with 11 bases between. CDR3 length equals 14 residues. CDR3 nucleotides: TGTGCCAGCAGTTACGCTGGGGTCTACTACGAGCAGTACTTC. This encodes CASSYAGVYYEQYF.

V and J are TRBV7-2 and TRBJ2-7, with 9 positions matching TRBD2. Trimming cost V 5 bases and J 3 bases; bases outside gene matches: 8. Per the germline V gene, CDR1 is SGHTA and CDR2 is FQGNSA. The CDR3 runs to 15 residues. CDR3 in amino acids: CASSPVAGERYEQYF. CDR3 sequence (DNA): TGTGCCAGCAGCCCAGTAGCGGGAGAGCGCTACGAGCAGTACTTC.

This clonotype was seen more than once but under ten times. The V call is TRBV19, the J call TRBJ1-1; 10 bases agree with TRBD1. V lost 5 bases, J lost 5 bases, and 17 bases stayed unmatched. This CDR3 has 18 residues. Germline V gene data show CDR1 as LNHDA and CDR2 as SQIVND (reference sequence). The CDR3 loop is CASSLPWGDRGRRTEAFF. DNA for the CDR3: TGTGCCAGTAGTCTACCGTGGGGGGACAGGGGTAGAAGGACTGAAGCTTTCTTT.

This chain links TRBV7-6 with TRBJ2-2, with a weak D call TRBD2 (6 bases). Between the trimmed V and J ends, which lost 6 bases and 1 base, there was a span of 9 bases. This CDR3 is built from 14 residues. The V gene's germline CDR1 is SGHVS and CDR2 FNYEAQ. The CDR3 region is CASRAGGNTGELFF. Written as DNA, the CDR3 is TGTGCCAGCAGGGCCGGGGGGAACACCGGGGAGCTGTTTTTT.